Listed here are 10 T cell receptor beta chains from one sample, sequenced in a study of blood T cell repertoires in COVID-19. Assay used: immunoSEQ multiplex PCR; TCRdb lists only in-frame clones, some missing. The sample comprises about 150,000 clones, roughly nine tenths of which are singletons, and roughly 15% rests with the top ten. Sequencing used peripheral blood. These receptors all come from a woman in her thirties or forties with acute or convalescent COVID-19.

The CDR3, as DNA: TGTGCCACCCCCTTTGCCGGGGAGCTGTTTTTT. It codes for CATPFAGELFF. This rearrangement joins TRBV7-9 to TRBJ2-2; D remains unclear. V was clipped by 10 bases and J by 6 bases, with 9 bases between them. CDR3 length: 11 amino acids. In germline, CDR1 is SEHNR, CDR2 FQNEAQ (reference sequence).

The CDR3 region is CASSLGTGHSNQPQHF. CDR3 coding DNA: TGTGCCAGCAGCTTAGGGACAGGGCATAGCAATCAGCCCCAGCATTTT. The chain carries TRBV7-8 and TRBJ1-5, with TRBD1 matching 8 bases. Germline CDR1 reads SGHVS; CDR2 reads FQNEAQ. V was pared by 1 base and J by 0 bases, with 2 bases of the junction left unmatched. The CDR3 consists of 16 residues.

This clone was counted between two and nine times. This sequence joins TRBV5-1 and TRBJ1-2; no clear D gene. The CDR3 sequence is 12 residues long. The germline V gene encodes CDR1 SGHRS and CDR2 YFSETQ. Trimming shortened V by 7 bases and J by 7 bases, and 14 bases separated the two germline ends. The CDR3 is CASSPGVGGYTF. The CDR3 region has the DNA TGCGCCAGCTCTCCAGGTGTAGGTGGCTACACCTTC.

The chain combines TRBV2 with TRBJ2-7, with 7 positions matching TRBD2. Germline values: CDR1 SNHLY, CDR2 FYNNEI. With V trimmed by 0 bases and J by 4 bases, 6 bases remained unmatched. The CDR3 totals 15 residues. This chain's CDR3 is CASSEAGGGRYEQYF. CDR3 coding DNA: TGTGCCAGCAGTGAAGCGGGCGGGGGAAGGTACGAGCAGTACTTC.

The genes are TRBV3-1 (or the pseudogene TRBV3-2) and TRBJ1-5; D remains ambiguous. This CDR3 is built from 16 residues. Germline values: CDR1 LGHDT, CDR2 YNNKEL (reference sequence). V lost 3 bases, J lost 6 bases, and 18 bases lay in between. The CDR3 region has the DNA TGTGCCAGCAGCCAGGGTGAGGGTATAGGACGTCAGCCCCAGCATTTT. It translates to CASSQGEGIGRQPQHF.

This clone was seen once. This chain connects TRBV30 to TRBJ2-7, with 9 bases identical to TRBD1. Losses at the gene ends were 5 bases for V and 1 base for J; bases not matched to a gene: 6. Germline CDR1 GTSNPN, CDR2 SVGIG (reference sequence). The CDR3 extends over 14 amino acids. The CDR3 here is CAWGAGTGSYEQYF. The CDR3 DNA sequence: TGTGCCTGGGGCGCCGGGACAGGGTCCTACGAGCAGTACTTC.

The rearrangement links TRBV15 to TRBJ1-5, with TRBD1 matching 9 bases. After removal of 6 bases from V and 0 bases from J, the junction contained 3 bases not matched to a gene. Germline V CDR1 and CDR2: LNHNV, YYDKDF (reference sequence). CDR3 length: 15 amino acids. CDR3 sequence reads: CATSLDRGSNQPQHF. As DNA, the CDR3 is TGTGCCACCAGTTTGGACAGGGGTAGCAATCAGCCCCAGCATTTT.

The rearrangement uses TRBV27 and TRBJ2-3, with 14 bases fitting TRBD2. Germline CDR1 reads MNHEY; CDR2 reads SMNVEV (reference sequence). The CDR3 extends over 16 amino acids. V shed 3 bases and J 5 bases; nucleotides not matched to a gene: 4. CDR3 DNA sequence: TGTGCCAGCAGTTTGTCCGGGACTAGCGGGGGAGATACGCAGTATTTT. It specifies CASSLSGTSGGDTQYF.

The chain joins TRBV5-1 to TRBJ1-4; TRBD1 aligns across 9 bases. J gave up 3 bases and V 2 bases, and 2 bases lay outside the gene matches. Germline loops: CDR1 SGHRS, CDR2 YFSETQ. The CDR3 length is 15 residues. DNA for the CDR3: TGCGCCAGCAGCTTTGGGGACAGGGCTAATGAAAAACTGTTTTTT. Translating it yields CASSFGDRANEKLFF.

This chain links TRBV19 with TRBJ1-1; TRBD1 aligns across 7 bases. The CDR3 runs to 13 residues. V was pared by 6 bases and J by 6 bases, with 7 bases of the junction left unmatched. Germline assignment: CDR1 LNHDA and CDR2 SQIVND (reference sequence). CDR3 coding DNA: TGTGCCAGTAGACAAGACAGGGATGCTGAAGCTTTCTTT. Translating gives CASRQDRDAEAFF.